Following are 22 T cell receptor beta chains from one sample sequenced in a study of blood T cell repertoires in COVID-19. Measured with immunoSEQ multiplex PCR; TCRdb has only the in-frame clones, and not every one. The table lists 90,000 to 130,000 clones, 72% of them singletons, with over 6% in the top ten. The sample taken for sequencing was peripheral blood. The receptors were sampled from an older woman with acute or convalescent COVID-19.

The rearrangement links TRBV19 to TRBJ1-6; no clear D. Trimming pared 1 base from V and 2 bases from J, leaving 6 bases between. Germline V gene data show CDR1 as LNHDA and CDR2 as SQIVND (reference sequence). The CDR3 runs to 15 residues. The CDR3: CASSIGGTYNSPLHF. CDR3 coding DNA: TGTGCCAGTAGTATAGGAGGGACCTATAATTCACCCCTCCACTTT. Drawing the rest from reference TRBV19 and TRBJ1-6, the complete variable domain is DGGITQSPKYLFRKEGQNVTLSCEQNLNHDAMYWYRQDPGQGLRLIYYSQIVNDFQKGDIAEGYSVSREKKESFPLTVTSAQKNPTAFYLCASSIGGTYNSPLHFGNGTRLTVT.

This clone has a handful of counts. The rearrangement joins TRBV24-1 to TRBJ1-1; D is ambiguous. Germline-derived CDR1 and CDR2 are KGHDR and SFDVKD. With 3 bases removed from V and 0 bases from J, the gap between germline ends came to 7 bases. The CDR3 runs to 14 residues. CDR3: CATSDASMNTEAFF. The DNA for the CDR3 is TGTGCCACCAGTGATGCTAGTATGAACACTGAAGCTTTCTTT.

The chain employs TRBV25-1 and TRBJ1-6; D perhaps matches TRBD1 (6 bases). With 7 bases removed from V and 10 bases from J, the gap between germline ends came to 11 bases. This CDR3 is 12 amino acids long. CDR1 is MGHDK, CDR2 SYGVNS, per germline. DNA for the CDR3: TGTGCCAGCAAACAGGGTGGCTCACCCCTCCACTTT. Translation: CASKQGGSPLHF.

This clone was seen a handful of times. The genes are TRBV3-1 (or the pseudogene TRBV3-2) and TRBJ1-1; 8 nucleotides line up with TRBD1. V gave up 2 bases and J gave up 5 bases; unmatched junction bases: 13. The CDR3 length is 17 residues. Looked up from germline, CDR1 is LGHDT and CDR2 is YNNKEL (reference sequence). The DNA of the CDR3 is TGTGCCAGCAGCCAACCCCGAGTGACAGGGGAAGTAACTGAAGCTTTCTTT. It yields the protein CASSQPRVTGEVTEAFF.

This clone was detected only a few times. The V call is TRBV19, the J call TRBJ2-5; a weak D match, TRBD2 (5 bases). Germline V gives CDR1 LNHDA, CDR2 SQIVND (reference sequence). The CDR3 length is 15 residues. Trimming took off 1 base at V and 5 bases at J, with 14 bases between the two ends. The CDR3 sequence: CASSIAGGLRETQYF. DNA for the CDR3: TGTGCCAGTAGTATAGCTGGCGGGTTGAGGGAGACCCAGTACTTC.

The CDR3 loop reads CASSLGLADEQYF. The CDR3 DNA sequence: TGTGCCAGTAGTCTAGGACTAGCTGACGAGCAGTACTTC. The chain uses TRBV19 and TRBJ2-7; 8 nucleotides line up with TRBD2. The CDR3 totals 13 residues. The V gene's germline CDR1 is LNHDA and CDR2 SQIVND (reference sequence). V shed 5 bases, J shed 5 bases, and the junction held 5 bases outside the gene matches.

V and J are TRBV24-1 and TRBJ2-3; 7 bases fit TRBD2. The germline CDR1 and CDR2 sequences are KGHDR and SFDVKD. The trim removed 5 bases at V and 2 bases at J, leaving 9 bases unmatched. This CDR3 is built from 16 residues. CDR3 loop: CATSVEAGIDTDTQYF. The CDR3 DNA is TGTGCCACCAGTGTCGAAGCGGGGATCGACACAGATACGCAGTATTTT.

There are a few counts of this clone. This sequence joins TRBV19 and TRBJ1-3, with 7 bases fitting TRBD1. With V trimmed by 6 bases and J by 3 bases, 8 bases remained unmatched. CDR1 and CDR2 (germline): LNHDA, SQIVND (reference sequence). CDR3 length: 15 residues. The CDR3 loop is CASRISGGGGNTIYF. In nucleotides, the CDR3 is TGTGCCAGTAGAATCTCAGGGGGAGGTGGAAACACCATATATTTT.

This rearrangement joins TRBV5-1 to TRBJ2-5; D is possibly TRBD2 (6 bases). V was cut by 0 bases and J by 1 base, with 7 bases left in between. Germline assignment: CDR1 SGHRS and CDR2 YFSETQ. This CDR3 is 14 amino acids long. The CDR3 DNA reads TGCGCCAGCAGCTTGGGCGGGGTCCAAGAGACCCAGTACTTC. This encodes CASSLGGVQETQYF.

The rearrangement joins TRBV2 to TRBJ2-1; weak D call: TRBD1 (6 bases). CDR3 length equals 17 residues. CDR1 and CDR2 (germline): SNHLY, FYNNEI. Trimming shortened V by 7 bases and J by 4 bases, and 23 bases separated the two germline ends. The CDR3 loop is CASKIITGQGSYNEQFF. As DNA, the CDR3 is TGTGCCAGCAAGATTATAACAGGGCAGGGGTCTTACAATGAGCAGTTCTTC.

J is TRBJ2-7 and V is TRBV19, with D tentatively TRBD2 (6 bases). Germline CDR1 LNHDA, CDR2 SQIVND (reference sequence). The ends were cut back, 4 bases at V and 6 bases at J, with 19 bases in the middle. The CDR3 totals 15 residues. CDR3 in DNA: TGTGCCAGTAGTACCACCCCGGCGGGGCGAGGCGAGCAGTACTTC. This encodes CASSTTPAGRGEQYF.

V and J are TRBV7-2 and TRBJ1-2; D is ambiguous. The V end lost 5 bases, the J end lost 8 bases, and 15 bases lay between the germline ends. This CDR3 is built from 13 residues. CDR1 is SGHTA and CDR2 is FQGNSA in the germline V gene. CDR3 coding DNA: TGTGCCAGCAGCCCCTTCCGACGGGAAGGCTACACCTTC. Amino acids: CASSPFRREGYTF. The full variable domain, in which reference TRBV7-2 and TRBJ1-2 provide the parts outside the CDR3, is GAGVSQSPSNKVTEKGKDVELRCDPISGHTALYWYRQSLGQGLEFLIYFQGNSAPDKSGLPSDRFSAERTGGSVSTLTIQRTQQEDSAVYLCASSPFRREGYTFGSGTRLTVV.

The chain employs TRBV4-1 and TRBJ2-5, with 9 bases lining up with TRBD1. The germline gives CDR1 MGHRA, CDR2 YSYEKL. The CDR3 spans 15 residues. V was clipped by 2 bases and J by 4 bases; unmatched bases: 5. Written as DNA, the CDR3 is TGCGCCAGCAGCCAAACAGGGGGCGCGTCAGAGACCCAGTACTTC. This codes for CASSQTGGASETQYF.

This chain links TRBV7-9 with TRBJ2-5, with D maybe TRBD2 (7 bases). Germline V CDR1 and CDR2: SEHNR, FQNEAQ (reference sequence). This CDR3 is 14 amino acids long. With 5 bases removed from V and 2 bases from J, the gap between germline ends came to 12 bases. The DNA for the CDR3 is TGTGCCAGCAGCCGGCGGGGGACACAAGAGACCCAGTACTTC. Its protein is CASSRRGTQETQYF.

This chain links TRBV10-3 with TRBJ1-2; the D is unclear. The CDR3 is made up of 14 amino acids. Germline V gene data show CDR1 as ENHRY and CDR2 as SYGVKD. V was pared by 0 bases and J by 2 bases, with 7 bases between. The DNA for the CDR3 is TGTGCCATCAGTGAGTCGACGGAGAACTATGGCTACACCTTC. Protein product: CAISESTENYGYTF.

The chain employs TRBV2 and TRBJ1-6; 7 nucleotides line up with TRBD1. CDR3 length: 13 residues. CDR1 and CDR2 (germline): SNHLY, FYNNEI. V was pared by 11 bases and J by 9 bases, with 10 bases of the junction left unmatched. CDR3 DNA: TGTGCCGACAGGGAGGTGGGTGGTTCACCCCTCCACTTT. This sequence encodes CADREVGGSPLHF.

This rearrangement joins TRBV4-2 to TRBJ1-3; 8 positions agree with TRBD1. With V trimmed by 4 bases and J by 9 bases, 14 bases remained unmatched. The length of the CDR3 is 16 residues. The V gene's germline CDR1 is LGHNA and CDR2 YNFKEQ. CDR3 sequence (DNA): TGTGCCAGCAGCCCGCGACAGGGGCTAGCGGGAGGCACCATATATTTT. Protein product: CASSPRQGLAGGTIYF.

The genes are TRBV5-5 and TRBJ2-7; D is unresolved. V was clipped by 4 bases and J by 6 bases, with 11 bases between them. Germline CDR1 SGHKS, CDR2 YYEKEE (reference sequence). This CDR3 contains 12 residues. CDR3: CASSQRLGEQYF. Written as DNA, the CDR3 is TGTGCCAGCAGCCAAAGACTGGGCGAGCAGTACTTC.

In DNA form, the CDR3 reads TGTGCCAGCAGTGAATGGACAGGGGAGGGGTACGAGCAGTACTTC. As protein: CASSEWTGEGYEQYF. The chain recombines TRBV6-1 with TRBJ2-7; 9 bases are a match to TRBD1. With 2 bases clipped from V and 4 bases from J, the junction kept 6 bases outside the gene matches. Per germline, CDR1 MNHNS and CDR2 SASEGT. The CDR3 is made up of 15 amino acids.

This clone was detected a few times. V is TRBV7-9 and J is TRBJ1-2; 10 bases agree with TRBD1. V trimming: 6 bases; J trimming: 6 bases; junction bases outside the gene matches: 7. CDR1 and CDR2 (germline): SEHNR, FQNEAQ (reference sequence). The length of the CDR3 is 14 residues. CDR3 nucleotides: TGTGCCAGCAGACATGGGACAGGGGATCATGGCTACACCTTC. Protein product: CASRHGTGDHGYTF.

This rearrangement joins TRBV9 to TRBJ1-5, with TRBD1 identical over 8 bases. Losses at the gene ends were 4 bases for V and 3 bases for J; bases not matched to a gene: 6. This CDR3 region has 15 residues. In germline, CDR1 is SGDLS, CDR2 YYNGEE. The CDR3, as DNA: TGTGCCAGCAGCCGGGGACAGGAGAACAATCAGCCCCAGCATTTT. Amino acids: CASSRGQENNQPQHF. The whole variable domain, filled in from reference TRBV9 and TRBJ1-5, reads DSGVTQTPKHLITATGQRVTLRCSPRSGDLSVYWYQQSLDQGLQFLIQYYNGEERAKGNILERFSAQQFPDLHSELNLSSLELGDSALYFCASSRGQENNQPQHFGDGTRLSIL.

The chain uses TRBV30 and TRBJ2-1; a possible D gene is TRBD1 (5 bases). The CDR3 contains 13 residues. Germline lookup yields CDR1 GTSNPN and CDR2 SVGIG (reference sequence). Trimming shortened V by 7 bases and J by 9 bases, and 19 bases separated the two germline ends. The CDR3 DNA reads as TGTGCCTTTCAAACAGGAGACGGTTTTGAGCAGTTCTTC. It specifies CAFQTGDGFEQFF.